The 22 T cell receptor beta chains listed next were all sequenced from one sample in a study of blood T cell repertoires in COVID-19. The method was immunoSEQ multiplex PCR; TCRdb's version includes in-frame clones alone and lacks a portion of them. This table holds about 140,000 clones, less than 90% found once. The material sequenced was peripheral blood. Receptor source: a man in his thirties or forties with COVID-19, enrolled during active disease.

The chain employs TRBV27 and TRBJ2-7, with D perhaps TRBD1 (6 bases). Between the trimmed V and J ends, which lost 4 bases and 2 bases, there was a span of 15 bases. Germline V gene data show CDR1 as MNHEY and CDR2 as SMNVEV (reference sequence). This CDR3 has 15 residues. CDR3 nucleotides: TGTGCCAGCAGTTCTAGAACAGGGACCACCTACGAGCAGTACTTC. It codes for CASSSRTGTTYEQYF.

The chain joins TRBV7-3 to TRBJ2-1; D remains ambiguous. The V and J ends lost 2 bases and 12 bases respectively, with 17 bases between them. The CDR3 spans 14 residues. Germline-derived CDR1 and CDR2 are SGHTA and FQGTGA. For the CDR3, the DNA is TGTGCCAGCAGCTTAGAAGGCGGCCAAGAGCTGCAGTTCTTC. Its translation is CASSLEGGQELQFF.

This chain links TRBV4-2 with TRBJ1-2, with D possibly being TRBD1 (5 bases). Trimming stripped 1 base from V and 8 bases from J, with 14 bases between. Germline lookup yields CDR1 LGHNA and CDR2 YNFKEQ. CDR3 length: 14 residues. CDR3 coding DNA: TGTGCCAGCAGCCAAGCGGGCAGGGAGGGGGGCTACACCTTC. Translated: CASSQAGREGGYTF.

The chain joins TRBV11-2 to TRBJ2-7; TRBD1 might be the D (6 bases). The length of the CDR3 is 13 residues. The V end was cut by 3 bases, the J end by 4 bases, with 10 bases between. Germline V gene sequence: CDR1 SGHAT, CDR2 FQNNGV. The CDR3 DNA reads TGTGCCAGCAGCTTGGGGGCGGAGTACGAGCAGTACTTC. It codes for CASSLGAEYEQYF.

The chain recombines TRBV6-5 with TRBJ2-1; possible D gene TRBD1, 5 bases. This CDR3 region has 12 residues. Germline assignment: CDR1 MNHEY and CDR2 SVGAGI. Deletions cut 6 bases from V and 3 bases from J, with 6 bases between. The CDR3 sequence is CASRTDYNEQFF. As DNA, the CDR3 is TGTGCCAGCAGGACAGACTACAATGAGCAGTTCTTC.

V usage is TRBV28 and J usage is TRBJ1-6, with 7 bases that match TRBD1. V was clipped by 6 bases and J by 2 bases; unmatched bases: 10. The CDR3 totals 17 residues. Germline CDR1 reads MDHEN; CDR2 reads SYDVKM. The CDR3 region has the DNA TGTGCCAGCAGGGGAACTGACAGGGCGACCTATAATTCACCCCTCCACTTT. Protein product: CASRGTDRATYNSPLHF.

The rearrangement uses TRBV4-1 and TRBJ2-7, with D perhaps TRBD2 (7 bases). V was trimmed by 0 bases and J by 3 bases, leaving 18 bases between them. The CDR3 covers 17 residues. The germline CDR1 and CDR2 sequences are MGHRA and YSYEKL. The CDR3 loop is CASSQDHGGRKGYEQYF. CDR3 sequence (DNA): TGCGCCAGCAGCCAAGATCACGGGGGGCGCAAAGGCTACGAGCAGTACTTC.

The chain joins TRBV9 to TRBJ2-1; D is perhaps TRBD2 (6 bases). The V end was cut by 3 bases, the J end by 8 bases, with 12 bases between. The CDR3 covers 13 residues. Germline values: CDR1 SGDLS, CDR2 YYNGEE. Here the CDR3 DNA reads TGTGCCAGCAGCGCCGGGAGTTTGGATGAGCAGTTCTTC. Translating it yields CASSAGSLDEQFF. Drawing the rest from reference TRBV9 and TRBJ2-1, the complete variable domain is DSGVTQTPKHLITATGQRVTLRCSPRSGDLSVYWYQQSLDQGLQFLIQYYNGEERAKGNILERFSAQQFPDLHSELNLSSLELGDSALYFCASSAGSLDEQFFGPGTRLTVL.

Here the CDR3 reads CAWRGENSNQPQHF. The DNA for the CDR3 is TGTGCCTGGAGGGGAGAGAATAGCAATCAGCCCCAGCATTTT. The genes are TRBV30 and TRBJ1-5; D remains ambiguous. Trimming left V 3 bases short and J 0 bases short, with 9 bases between. In germline, CDR1 is GTSNPN, CDR2 SVGIG (reference sequence). The CDR3 has 14 residues.

The chain couples TRBV4-1 to TRBJ2-4; 15 bases are a match to TRBD2. This CDR3 has 21 residues. V dropped 1 base and J dropped 0; count of bases not matched to a gene: 10. Germline lookup yields CDR1 MGHRA and CDR2 YSYEKL. The CDR3, as DNA: TGCGCCAGCAGCCAAGTTCCGGGACTAGCGGGAGGCAACATAGCCAAAAACATTCAGTACTTC. Protein product: CASSQVPGLAGGNIAKNIQYF.

This clone was seen a few times. This chain uses TRBV12-3 or TRBV12-4 with TRBJ2-7, with 8 bases fitting TRBD1. The junction had 3 bases not matched to a gene; V was cut back by 5 bases and J by 3 bases. The CDR3 contains 13 residues. This CDR3 is CASSGQGYYEQYF. The DNA for the CDR3 is TGTGCCAGCAGTGGACAGGGCTACTACGAGCAGTACTTC.

This rearrangement joins TRBV1 to TRBJ1-2. TRBV1 is annotated as a pseudogene. The CDR3 sequence is 14 residues long. For the CDR3, the DNA is TGCACCAGCAGCCAAGCATCGTGCGGCGGTGGCTACACCTTC. This translates into CTSSQASCGGGYTF.

The chain is built from TRBV18 and TRBJ1-5, with TRBD1 matching 10 bases. Germline-derived CDR1 and CDR2 are KGHSH and LQKENI. CDR3 length: 15 residues. Germline trimming cut 3 bases from V and 6 bases from J; bases unmatched to any gene: 5. CDR3 nucleotides: TGTGCCAGCTCACCCCCGACAGGGGGCAGTCAGCCCCAGCATTTT. It encodes CASSPPTGGSQPQHF.

The rearrangement uses TRBV6-5 and TRBJ2-7; TRBD2 aligns across 11 bases. The CDR3 is 14 amino acids. CDR1 is MNHEY and CDR2 is SVGAGI in the germline V gene. With V trimmed by 10 bases and J by 4 bases, 9 bases remained unmatched. The CDR3 DNA reads TGTGCCACTAATCCTAGCGGGAGGACGTACGAGCAGTACTTC. Translating gives CATNPSGRTYEQYF.

The J gene is TRBJ2-7, the V gene TRBV7-9; 8 bases are a match to TRBD1. The V gene end was trimmed by 1 base and the J gene end by 2 bases; junction bases not matched to a gene: 4. The germline gives CDR1 SEHNR, CDR2 FQNEAQ (reference sequence). CDR3 length: 15 residues. CDR3 in amino acids: CASSLVAGGPYEQYF. The CDR3 DNA follows: TGTGCCAGCAGCTTAGTGGCAGGGGGCCCCTACGAGCAGTACTTC.

On this clone: The sample has other DNA sequences that encode this CDR3 too. V and J are TRBV28 and TRBJ1-5; D is unresolved. CDR3 length equals 11 residues. V lost 3 bases, J lost 9 bases, and 6 bases lay in between. From germline, CDR1 is MDHEN and CDR2 SYDVKM. CDR3 amino acids: CASSFPGPQHF. DNA for the CDR3: TGTGCCAGCAGTTTCCCGGGGCCCCAGCATTTT.

J is TRBJ1-6 and V is TRBV30; 8 bases line up with TRBD1. The V gene's germline CDR1 is GTSNPN and CDR2 SVGIG (reference sequence). After removal of 5 bases from V and 7 bases from J, the junction contained 1 base not matched to a gene. CDR3 length: 12 residues. Here the CDR3 DNA reads TGTGCCTGGGGGGACAGGAATTCACCCCTCCACTTT. This codes for CAWGDRNSPLHF.

The chain uses TRBV27 and TRBJ1-5, with D perhaps matching TRBD1 (6 bases). The CDR3 length is 15 residues. The V gene's germline CDR1 is MNHEY and CDR2 SMNVEV (reference sequence). V lost 2 bases and J lost 4, with 12 bases in between. In nucleotides, the CDR3 is TGTGCCAGCAGTTTACCGGGGGGCCGAAATCAGCCCCAGCATTTT. It is translated as CASSLPGGRNQPQHF.

This rearrangement joins TRBV29-1 to TRBJ1-4; TRBD1 matches at 7 bases. CDR3 length: 13 residues. Germline CDR1 is SQVTM and CDR2 is ANQGSEA. Trimming took 8 bases from V and 8 from J; bases not matched to a gene: 11. CDR3 sequence reads: CSTSQGFGEKLFF. The CDR3 nucleotides read TGCAGCACCTCACAGGGGTTTGGGGAAAAACTGTTTTTT.

This clone has only a few counts. This chain joins TRBV9 and TRBJ1-6; 7 bases match TRBD1. Germline V gives CDR1 SGDLS, CDR2 YYNGEE. The junction had 7 bases not matched to a gene; V was cut back by 5 bases and J by 5 bases. The CDR3 runs 15 residues. The CDR3: CASRATGTDNSPLHF. The CDR3 DNA reads TGTGCCAGCAGGGCCACCGGGACAGATAATTCACCCCTCCACTTT.

The chain employs TRBV19 and TRBJ2-2; D possibly corresponds to TRBD1 (6 bases). The CDR3 length is 15 residues. The germline gives CDR1 LNHDA, CDR2 SQIVND (reference sequence). V lost 4 bases to trimming and J lost 5 bases, with 14 bases between them. As DNA, the CDR3 is TGTGCCAGTAGTACTAGGGGGAGCCTTACCGGGGAGCTGTTTTTT. Its protein product is CASSTRGSLTGELFF.

CDR3 residues: CASSPGLAGGYEQYF. CDR3 sequence (DNA): TGTGCCAGCTCACCCGGACTAGCGGGAGGCTACGAGCAGTACTTC. The genes are TRBV18 and TRBJ2-7, with TRBD2 matching 14 bases. Trimming cost V 3 bases and J 3 bases; bases outside gene matches: 1. CDR3 length equals 15 residues. Germline CDR1 is KGHSH and CDR2 is LQKENI.